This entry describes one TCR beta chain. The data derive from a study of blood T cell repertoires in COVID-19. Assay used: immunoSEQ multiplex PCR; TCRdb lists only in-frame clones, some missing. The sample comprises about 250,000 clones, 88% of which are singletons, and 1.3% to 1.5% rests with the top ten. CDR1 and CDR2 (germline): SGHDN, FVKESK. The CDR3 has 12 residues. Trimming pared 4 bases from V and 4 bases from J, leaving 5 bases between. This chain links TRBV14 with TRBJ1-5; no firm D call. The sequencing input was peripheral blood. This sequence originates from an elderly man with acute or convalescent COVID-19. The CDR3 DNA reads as TGTGCCAGCAGCCGAGGGAATCAGCCCCAGCATTTT. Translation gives CASSRGNQPQHF. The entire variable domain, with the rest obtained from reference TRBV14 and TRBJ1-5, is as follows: EAGVTQFPSHSVIEKGQTVTLRCDPISGHDNLYWYRRVMGKEIKFLLHFVKESKQDESGMPNNRFLAERTGGTYSTLKVQPAELEDSGVYFCASSRGNQPQHFGDGTRLSIL.